Below are 30 T cell receptor beta chains sequenced from a single sample in a study of beta chain features in type 1 diabetes. The investigators reverse transcribed all of the isolated RNA, so they sequenced expressed TCRB transcripts. The repertoire was sequenced with immunoSEQ multiplex PCR; TCRdb's copy has only in-frame clones and lacks some. The table includes 110,000 or so clones, almost 40% detected once. The sequencing input was stem cell memory CD4+ T cells from blood. These receptors were collected from a woman under 30 in good health.

The rearrangement joins TRBV5-1 to TRBJ1-5; D perhaps matches TRBD1 (5 bases). The CDR3 contains 14 residues. Germline loops: CDR1 SGHRS, CDR2 YFSETQ. With 0 bases removed from V and 7 bases from J, the gap between germline ends came to 11 bases. This CDR3 is CASSLEPGQQPQHF. The CDR3 nucleotides read TGCGCCAGCAGCTTGGAGCCAGGGCAACAGCCCCAGCATTTT.

In this sample, this clone turned up a few times. The V call is TRBV7-2, the J call TRBJ2-6; no firm D call. CDR1 SGHTA and CDR2 FQGNSA come from the germline V gene. The CDR3 extends over 17 amino acids. V lost 0 bases to trimming and J lost 0 bases, with 9 bases between them. CDR3 in DNA: TGTGCCAGCAGCTTAGCGTTAACTCGCTCTGGGGCCAACGTCCTGACTTTC. Protein product: CASSLALTRSGANVLTF.

The chain combines TRBV19 with TRBJ1-1, with 10 bases lining up with TRBD1. Germline CDR1 reads LNHDA; CDR2 reads SQIVND (reference sequence). The V gene end was trimmed by 6 bases and the J gene end by 3 bases; junction bases not matched to a gene: 7. This CDR3 is 15 amino acids long. The CDR3 DNA sequence: TGTGCCAGTAGGACAGGGGGCGAGACGGACACTGAAGCTTTCTTT. Protein product: CASRTGGETDTEAFF.

The V call is TRBV6-5, the J call TRBJ2-1; 10 nucleotides match TRBD1. Trimming at V came to 2 bases and at J to 9 bases, leaving 10 bases not matched to a gene. The CDR3 sequence is 16 residues long. The germline V gene encodes CDR1 MNHEY and CDR2 SVGAGI. The CDR3: CASSYTRQGAKGEQFF. The CDR3 DNA sequence: TGTGCCAGCAGTTACACAAGACAGGGGGCGAAGGGTGAGCAGTTCTTC.

This clone was seen a handful of times. This chain links TRBV25-1 with TRBJ2-5; 7 bases map to TRBD1. V lost 1 base and J lost 2; bases outside the gene matches: 1. This CDR3 is built from 14 residues. CDR1 is MGHDK and CDR2 is SYGVNS in the germline V gene. CDR3 region: CASSEFRGQETQYF. The CDR3, as DNA: TGTGCCAGCAGTGAATTCAGGGGGCAAGAGACCCAGTACTTC.

The rearrangement uses TRBV15 and TRBJ2-7; D ambiguous. The V gene's germline CDR1 is LNHNV and CDR2 YYDKDF (reference sequence). There are 9 residues in the CDR3. V gave up 8 bases and J gave up 5 bases, with 4 bases separating them. The chain's CDR3 is CATEDEQYF. The CDR3 DNA reads as TGTGCCACCGAGGACGAGCAGTACTTC.

Only a few counts were recorded for this clone. The chain has TRBV19 and TRBJ2-3, with D tentatively TRBD2 (6 bases). CDR3 length equals 14 residues. Germline V lookup: CDR1 LNHDA, CDR2 SQIVND (reference sequence). Trimming removed 5 bases from V and 6 bases from J, with 15 bases in between. The CDR3 coding sequence is TGTGCCAGTAGTGCCTGGGACTCCACGGATACGCAGTATTTT. Protein: CASSAWDSTDTQYF.

The V call is TRBV28, the J call TRBJ1-1, with D tentatively TRBD1 (6 bases). The CDR3 is 13 residues long. Germline assignment: CDR1 MDHEN and CDR2 SYDVKM. Trimming took off 9 bases at V and 5 bases at J, with 16 bases between the two ends. The CDR3 region is CASYRVRGTEAFF. The CDR3 DNA is TGTGCCAGTTACAGGGTAAGGGGGACTGAAGCTTTCTTT.

The chain carries TRBV5-1 and TRBJ1-2, with D perhaps matching TRBD1 (6 bases). V was pared by 2 bases and J by 4 bases, with 12 bases between. CDR1 and CDR2 from the germline V gene are SGHRS and YFSETQ. CDR3 length: 14 amino acids. This CDR3 reads CASSFGDRSYGYTF. CDR3 DNA: TGCGCCAGCAGCTTCGGTGACAGGTCCTATGGCTACACCTTC.

The CDR3 bases are TGTGCCAGCAGCTTATACAGGGGGCAGGTCGAGCAGTACTTC. Protein: CASSLYRGQVEQYF. The V gene is TRBV7-9, the J gene TRBJ2-7; 9 bases are a match to TRBD1. CDR3 length: 14 amino acids. Looked up from germline, CDR1 is SEHNR and CDR2 is FQNEAQ (reference sequence). Trimming at V came to 2 bases and at J to 6 bases, leaving 5 bases not matched to a gene.

This clone was detected a few times. V is TRBV27 and J is TRBJ2-5, with 7 bases that match TRBD2. Germline V gene sequence: CDR1 MNHEY, CDR2 SMNVEV (reference sequence). Trimming removed 5 bases from V and 4 bases from J; junction bases left unmatched: 16. The CDR3 covers 17 residues. In DNA form, the CDR3 reads TGTGCCAGCAGTCGTGGGGCTAGCGGTATAATGGGAGAGACCCAGTACTTC. Protein sequence: CASSRGASGIMGETQYF.

The chain carries TRBV6-5 and TRBJ2-4, with a possible D match to TRBD1 (5 bases). This CDR3 is 15 amino acids long. Trimming shortened V by 0 bases and J by 1 base, and 7 bases separated the two germline ends. Germline V CDR1 and CDR2: MNHEY, SVGAGI. CDR3 DNA sequence: TGTGCCAGCAGTTACTCAGGGGTTGCCAAAAACATTCAGTACTTC. Encoded protein: CASSYSGVAKNIQYF.

J is TRBJ1-1 and V is TRBV6-4; 7 bases are a match to TRBD1. Germline CDR1 MRHNA, CDR2 SNTAGT. V shed 2 bases, J shed 11 bases, and the junction held 2 bases outside the gene matches. The CDR3 loop spans 11 amino acids. The CDR3 sequence is CASSDRGQAFF. Written as DNA, the CDR3 is TGTGCCAGCAGTGACAGGGGGCAGGCTTTCTTT.

V gene TRBV6-6 combines with J gene TRBJ2-7; 9 bases are shared with TRBD1. Germline trimming cut 5 bases from V and 4 bases from J; bases unmatched to any gene: 3. Germline CDR1 is MNHNY and CDR2 is SVGAGI (reference sequence). CDR3 size: 13 residues. The CDR3 DNA reads TGTGCCAGCAGTCGCGACAGGGGGTACGAGCAGTACTTC. It is translated as CASSRDRGYEQYF.

This chain links TRBV7-9 with TRBJ2-3; 8 bases fit TRBD1. From germline, CDR1 is SEHNR and CDR2 FQNEAQ (reference sequence). This CDR3 spans 15 amino acids. J was trimmed by 3 bases and V by 4 bases; bases with no gene match: 6. The CDR3 protein is CASSYLGQVTDTQYF. In DNA form, the CDR3 reads TGTGCCAGCAGCTACCTGGGACAGGTTACAGATACGCAGTATTTT.

The chain employs TRBV5-1 and TRBJ2-7; D is possibly TRBD1 (5 bases). Germline CDR1 SGHRS, CDR2 YFSETQ. V was cut by 0 bases and J by 1 base, with 5 bases left in between. This CDR3 spans 13 amino acids. The CDR3 nucleotides read TGCGCCAGCAGCTTGGGACAGTCCTACGAGCAGTACTTC. Translating gives CASSLGQSYEQYF.

The genes are TRBV5-1 and TRBJ2-1; 9 bases are shared with TRBD2. Germline values: CDR1 SGHRS, CDR2 YFSETQ. V shed 5 bases and J 8 bases; nucleotides not matched to a gene: 14. The CDR3 contains 16 residues. CDR3 bases: TGCGCCAGCAGTTCCGTAGCGGGAGCTAGATCAGATGAGCAGTTCTTC. The encoded protein is CASSSVAGARSDEQFF.

The chain carries TRBV2 and TRBJ2-1, with 8 positions matching TRBD2. Germline CDR1 and CDR2: SNHLY and FYNNEI. The V and J ends lost 1 base and 3 bases, in that order; junction bases with no gene match: 5. The CDR3 length is 16 residues. This chain's CDR3 is CASSEGSGRSYNEQFF. The CDR3 bases are TGTGCCAGCAGTGAAGGGAGCGGGAGAAGCTACAATGAGCAGTTCTTC.

The genes are TRBV20-1 and TRBJ1-1; maybe TRBD1 (6 bases). CDR3 length: 11 amino acids. The germline V gene has CDR1 DFQATT and CDR2 SNEGSKA (reference sequence). The CDR3 coding sequence is TGCAGCAACAGGGTGAACACTGAAGCTTTCTTT. This encodes CSNRVNTEAFF.

V and J are TRBV2 and TRBJ2-7; 10 positions match TRBD1. The CDR3 covers 13 residues. V lost 6 bases, J lost 4 bases, and 3 bases stayed unmatched. Germline CDR1 and CDR2: SNHLY and FYNNEI. The CDR3 nucleotides are TGTGCCAGCAGCCGGGACAGGGGTTACGAGCAGTACTTC. Encoded protein: CASSRDRGYEQYF.

There are a few counts of this clone. The rearrangement links TRBV21-1 to TRBJ2-1; TRBD2, the table's D call, lacks a check against the DNA. TRBV21-1 is an annotated pseudogene. The CDR3 length is 16 residues. The CDR3 protein is CASSKAGPRLYNEQFF. CDR3 bases: TGTGCCAGCAGCAAAGCAGGTCCGAGACTTTACAATGAGCAGTTCTTC.

This clone was counted once. J is TRBJ2-2 and V is TRBV4-2; TRBD1 agrees at 8 bases. Germline CDR1 reads LGHNA; CDR2 reads YNFKEQ. V lost 4 bases, J lost 2 bases, and 3 bases stayed unmatched. The CDR3 extends over 15 amino acids. The CDR3 DNA sequence: TGTGCCAGCAGCCGGGGACAGGCCAACACCGGGGAGCTGTTTTTT. It translates to CASSRGQANTGELFF.

The chain carries TRBV6-5 and TRBJ1-1, with D possibly TRBD1 on 5 matching bases. Germline V gene sequence: CDR1 MNHEY, CDR2 SVGAGI. This CDR3 contains 15 residues. V was trimmed by 6 bases and J by 1 base, leaving 15 bases between them. Here the CDR3 DNA reads TGTGCCAGCAGCCCAAGACAGACGAGGAACACTGAAGCTTTCTTT. Protein sequence: CASSPRQTRNTEAFF.

The gene calls are TRBV7-9 and TRBJ2-3; D possibly corresponds to TRBD2 (6 bases). The V gene lost 5 bases and the J gene lost 3 bases, with 15 bases spanning the gap. Germline values: CDR1 SEHNR, CDR2 FQNEAQ (reference sequence). The CDR3 covers 15 residues. The CDR3 DNA sequence: TGTGCCAGCAGCAAGATATCTAGCGTAACAGATACGCAGTATTTT. This codes for CASSKISSVTDTQYF.

The J gene is TRBJ1-1, the V gene TRBV30; perhaps TRBD1 as D (6 bases). The CDR3 covers 14 residues. Germline V gene sequence: CDR1 GTSNPN, CDR2 SVGIG (reference sequence). V was cut by 3 bases and J by 0 bases, with 11 bases left in between. The CDR3 here is CAWRRRGMNTEAFF. For the CDR3, the DNA is TGTGCCTGGAGGAGAAGGGGGATGAACACTGAAGCTTTCTTT.

The chain uses TRBV5-1 and TRBJ1-2; possibly TRBD1 for D (6 bases). Germline V CDR1 and CDR2: SGHRS, YFSETQ. Trimming cost V 0 bases and J 6 bases, with 15 bases left between them. The CDR3 has 15 amino acids. The CDR3 DNA reads TGCGCCAGCAGCTTGGACAGGGTGGGGGAAGATGGCTACACCTTC. Protein sequence: CASSLDRVGEDGYTF.

The chain joins TRBV2 to TRBJ2-5, with TRBD2 as a possible D gene (5 bases). V lost 7 bases and J lost 5, with 11 bases in between. The CDR3 consists of 12 residues. The germline V gene encodes CDR1 SNHLY and CDR2 FYNNEI. CDR3 coding DNA: TGTGCCAGCACACCGGGGTGGGAGACCCAGTACTTC. It translates to CASTPGWETQYF. Filled out from reference TRBV2 and TRBJ2-5, the complete variable domain reads EPEVTQTPSHQVTQMGQEVILRCVPISNHLYFYWYRQILGQKVEFLVSFYNNEISEKSEIFDDQFSVERPDGSNFTLKIRSTKLEDSAMYFCASTPGWETQYFGPGTRLLVL.

This clone was picked up a small number of times. The chain is built from TRBV28 and TRBJ1-1; a weak D match, TRBD1 (5 bases). Trimming removed 3 bases at V and 9 bases at J, with 14 bases between. The CDR3 contains 13 residues. Germline loops: CDR1 MDHEN, CDR2 SYDVKM. The CDR3 coding sequence is TGTGCCAGCAGTTTCTTGGGGCGGAGTCAAGCTTTCTTT. Encoded protein: CASSFLGRSQAFF.

There are a few counts of this clone. V gene TRBV7-9 combines with J gene TRBJ2-1; D unresolved. V lost 5 bases, J lost 7 bases, and 9 bases lay in between. CDR1 and CDR2 (germline): SEHNR, FQNEAQ (reference sequence). The CDR3 sequence is 12 residues long. The CDR3 protein is CASSQVDNEQFF. In nucleotides, the CDR3 is TGTGCCAGCAGCCAGGTGGATAATGAGCAGTTCTTC.

CDR3: CASRPTGATNEKLFF. As DNA, the CDR3 is TGCGCCAGCAGACCGACAGGAGCAACTAATGAAAAACTGTTTTTT. This chain uses TRBV5-1 with TRBJ1-4; possible D gene TRBD1, 6 bases. Germline V gene sequence: CDR1 SGHRS, CDR2 YFSETQ. The CDR3 runs to 15 residues. V gave up 5 bases and J gave up 0 bases, with 11 bases separating them.